These 6 T cell receptor beta chains share one sample of origin, sequenced in a study of blood T cells in healthy people across ages. Sample-barcoded 5' priming and a J-beta primer mix drove a second PCR of 7 to 11 cycles. TCRdb analysed the 5' RACE reads with MiXCR anew, one entry per CDR3 protein. The data contain fewer than 2,000,000 distinct CDR3 sequences, 39% of them singletons. Sequenced material: blood. The receptor set was obtained from a human donor in good health.

The chain has TRBV6-1 and TRBJ1-4, with D hard to call. The CDR3 has 13 amino acids. The V gene's germline CDR1 is MNHNS and CDR2 SASEGT. The V and J ends lost 5 bases and 6 bases respectively, with 10 bases between them. In DNA, the CDR3 is TGTGCCAGCAGTCCCCAGGTGGATGAAAAACTGTTTTTT. Protein sequence: CASSPQVDEKLFF.

The CDR3: CATSDPWDTQYF. The DNA for the CDR3 is TGTGCCACCAGTGATCCCTGGGATACGCAGTATTTT. J is TRBJ2-3 and V is TRBV24-1, with D hard to call. Trimming took off 3 bases at V and 6 bases at J, with 6 bases between the two ends. The CDR3 runs to 12 residues. Germline V lookup: CDR1 KGHDR, CDR2 SFDVKD.

The sample holds a few counts of this clonotype. The rearrangement joins TRBV6-2 or TRBV6-3 to TRBJ2-1; D is unclear. V gave up 5 bases and J gave up 3 bases, with 14 bases separating them. Looked up from germline, CDR1 is MNHEY and CDR2 is SVGEGT. The CDR3 totals 15 residues. CDR3: CASSPSRPSYNEQFF. The CDR3 DNA follows: TGTGCCAGCAGTCCATCTCGCCCCAGCTACAATGAGCAGTTCTTC.

The chain uses TRBV20-1 and TRBJ2-1; the match to TRBD2 covers 9 bases. Germline CDR1 DFQATT, CDR2 SNEGSKA (reference sequence). The CDR3 sequence is 15 residues long. V trimming: 1 base; J trimming: 8 bases; junction bases outside the gene matches: 9. For the CDR3, the DNA is TGCAGTGCTAGAGGCTGGCGGGGGGGGTTGGATGAGCAGTTCTTC. Protein product: CSARGWRGGLDEQFF.

This clonotype has a handful of counts. The chain is built from TRBV20-1 and TRBJ2-2, with TRBD2 identical over 14 bases. With 6 bases clipped from V and 2 bases from J, the junction kept 11 bases outside the gene matches. The CDR3 has 18 residues. Germline V gene lookup returns CDR1 DFQATT and CDR2 SNEGSKA (reference sequence). CDR3 amino acids: CSALGLAGASSNTGELFF. The CDR3 DNA reads as TGCAGTGCCCTGGGACTAGCGGGGGCCAGCTCTAACACCGGGGAGCTGTTTTTT.

The chain is built from TRBV30 and TRBJ1-2, with 8 bases fitting TRBD1. The V gene's germline CDR1 is GTSNPN and CDR2 SVGIG (reference sequence). The CDR3 is 13 residues long. V lost 0 bases, J lost 8 bases, and 5 bases stayed unmatched. In DNA form, the CDR3 reads TGTGCCTGGAGTGTTGGTCAGGGGGCCGGCTACACCTTC. This translates into CAWSVGQGAGYTF.